A selection of T cell receptor beta chains follows, all from one sample in a study of radiotherapy plus CTLA-4 blockade in lung cancer. Profiling relied on immunoSEQ multiplex PCR, and the TCRdb table lists in-frame clones only, not all of them. The table lists about 98,000 clones, 80% to 85% of them singletons. The sample was peripheral blood, taken from a patient treated with radiotherapy plus ipilimumab. Receptors were obtained from a human donor with non-small cell lung cancer who had a partial response to radiotherapy plus ipilimumab. Each CDR3 is given with its conserved first and last residue. Fields, in order: V gene, D gene, J gene, clone size, CDR3 protein, CDR3 DNA. D genes are given only for firm matches. Clone size appears in some rows only: once, few, many, or a class for an expanded clone.

v_call: TRBV4-2
d_call: -
j_call: TRBJ1-4
clone_size: -
cdr3_aa: CASSQADSSTNEKLFF
cdr3_nt: TGTGCCAGCAGCCAGGCTGACAGTTCAACTAATGAAAAACTGTTTTTT

v_call: TRBV5-1
d_call: TRBD1
j_call: TRBJ2-7
clone_size: -
cdr3_aa: CASSDKGQLSSYEQYF
cdr3_nt: TGCGCCAGCAGCGATAAGGGACAGCTGAGCTCCTACGAGCAGTACTTC

v_call: TRBV18
d_call: TRBD1
j_call: TRBJ1-5
clone_size: -
cdr3_aa: CASSPGTGGNQPQHF
cdr3_nt: TGTGCCAGCTCCCCCGGGACAGGGGGTAATCAGCCCCAGCATTTT

v_call: TRBV14
d_call: TRBD1
j_call: TRBJ2-7
clone_size: -
cdr3_aa: CASSQGTGGPYEQYF
cdr3_nt: TGTGCCAGCAGCCAAGGGACAGGGGGTCCCTACGAGCAGTACTTC

v_call: TRBV2
d_call: -
j_call: TRBJ1-1
clone_size: once
cdr3_aa: CASTGQKNTEAFF
cdr3_nt: TGTGCCAGCACTGGGCAGAAGAACACTGAAGCTTTCTTT

v_call: TRBV5-1
d_call: -
j_call: TRBJ1-4
clone_size: once
cdr3_aa: CASRSEEKLFF
cdr3_nt: TGCGCCAGCAGGTCAGAAGAAAAACTGTTTTTT

v_call: TRBV2
d_call: TRBD2
j_call: TRBJ2-3
clone_size: -
cdr3_aa: CASRPLAGGADTQYF
cdr3_nt: TGTGCCAGCAGACCCTTAGCGGGAGGGGCAGATACGCAGTATTTT

v_call: TRBV5-1
d_call: -
j_call: TRBJ2-1
clone_size: once
cdr3_aa: CASRRGRAGSYNEQFF
cdr3_nt: TGCGCCAGCAGACGCGGCCGGGCGGGGTCCTACAATGAGCAGTTCTTC

v_call: TRBV7-2
d_call: TRBD1
j_call: TRBJ2-1
clone_size: -
cdr3_aa: CASSPPAGTGHNEQFF
cdr3_nt: TGTGCCAGCAGCCCCCCCGCCGGGACAGGTCACAATGAGCAGTTCTTC

v_call: TRBV7-3
d_call: TRBD1
j_call: TRBJ2-4
clone_size: few
cdr3_aa: CASSQQGPPNIQYF
cdr3_nt: TGTGCCAGCAGCCAACAGGGGCCCCCGAACATTCAGTACTTC

v_call: TRBV27
d_call: TRBD1
j_call: TRBJ2-5
clone_size: -
cdr3_aa: CASSAVGTGGRETQYF
cdr3_nt: TGTGCCAGCAGTGCCGTCGGGACAGGGGGCAGGGAGACCCAGTACTTC

v_call: TRBV5-4
d_call: -
j_call: TRBJ2-7
clone_size: -
cdr3_aa: CASSFDYTTYEQYF
cdr3_nt: TGTGCCAGCAGCTTTGACTATACGACCTACGAGCAGTACTTC

v_call: TRBV6-4
d_call: TRBD2
j_call: TRBJ2-3
clone_size: -
cdr3_aa: CASSTGTSESDTQYF
cdr3_nt: TGTGCCAGCAGCACCGGGACTAGCGAATCAGATACGCAGTATTTT

v_call: TRBV7-8
d_call: -
j_call: TRBJ2-3
clone_size: once
cdr3_aa: CASSLARGGTDTQYF
cdr3_nt: TGTGCCAGCAGCTTAGCGCGCGGGGGCACAGATACGCAGTATTTT

v_call: TRBV5-5
d_call: TRBD1
j_call: TRBJ1-5
clone_size: -
cdr3_aa: CASSPTGYSNQPQHF
cdr3_nt: TGTGCCAGCAGCCCGACAGGGTATAGCAATCAGCCCCAGCATTTT

v_call: TRBV5-4
d_call: TRBD1
j_call: TRBJ2-2
clone_size: -
cdr3_aa: CASSLGAGQANTGELFF
cdr3_nt: TGTGCCAGCAGCTTGGGGGCGGGACAGGCTAACACCGGGGAGCTGTTTTTT